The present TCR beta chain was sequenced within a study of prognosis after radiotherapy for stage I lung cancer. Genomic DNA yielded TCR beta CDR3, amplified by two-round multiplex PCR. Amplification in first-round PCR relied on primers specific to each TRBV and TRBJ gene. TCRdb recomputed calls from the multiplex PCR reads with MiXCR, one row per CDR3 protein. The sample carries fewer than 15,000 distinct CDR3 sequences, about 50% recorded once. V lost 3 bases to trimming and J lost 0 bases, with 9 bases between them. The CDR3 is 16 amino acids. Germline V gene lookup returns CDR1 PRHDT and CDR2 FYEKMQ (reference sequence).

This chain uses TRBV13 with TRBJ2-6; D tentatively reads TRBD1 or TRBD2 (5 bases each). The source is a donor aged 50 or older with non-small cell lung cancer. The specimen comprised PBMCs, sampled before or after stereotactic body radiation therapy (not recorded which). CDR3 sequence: CASSLGTDSGANVLTF. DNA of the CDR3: TGTGCCAGCAGCTTGGGGACCGACTCTGGGGCCAACGTCCTGACTTTC.